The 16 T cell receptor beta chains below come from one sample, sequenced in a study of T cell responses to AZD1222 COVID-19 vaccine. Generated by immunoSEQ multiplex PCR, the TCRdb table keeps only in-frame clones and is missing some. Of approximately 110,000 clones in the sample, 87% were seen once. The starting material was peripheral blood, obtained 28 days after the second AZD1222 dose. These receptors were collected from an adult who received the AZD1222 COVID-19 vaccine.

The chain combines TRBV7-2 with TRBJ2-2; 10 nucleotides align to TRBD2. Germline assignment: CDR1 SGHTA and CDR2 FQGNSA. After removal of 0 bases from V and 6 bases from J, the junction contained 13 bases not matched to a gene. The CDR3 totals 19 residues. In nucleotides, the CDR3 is TGTGCCAGCAGCTTAGCGCACCTAGCGGGAGTAAATGGGGCCGGGGAGCTGTTTTTT. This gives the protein CASSLAHLAGVNGAGELFF.

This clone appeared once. The CDR3 nucleotides read TGTGCCAGCAGCGTGTTGCTGGCGGGAGGGATCGGGGAGCTGTTTTTT. It yields the protein CASSVLLAGGIGELFF. The rearrangement uses TRBV9 and TRBJ2-2, with 9 bases that match TRBD2. The V and J ends lost 2 bases and 7 bases, in that order; junction bases with no gene match: 9. Looked up from germline, CDR1 is SGDLS and CDR2 is YYNGEE. The CDR3 length is 16 residues. The whole variable domain, remainder taken from reference TRBV9 and TRBJ2-2, is DSGVTQTPKHLITATGQRVTLRCSPRSGDLSVYWYQQSLDQGLQFLIQYYNGEERAKGNILERFSAQQFPDLHSELNLSSLELGDSALYFCASSVLLAGGIGELFFGEGSRLTVL.

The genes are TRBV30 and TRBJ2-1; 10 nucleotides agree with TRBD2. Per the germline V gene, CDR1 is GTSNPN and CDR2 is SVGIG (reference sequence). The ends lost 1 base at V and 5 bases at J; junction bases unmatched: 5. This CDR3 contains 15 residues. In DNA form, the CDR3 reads TGTGCCTGGAGTGGGTCTAGCGGGGGTAACAATGAGCAGTTCTTC. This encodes CAWSGSSGGNNEQFF.

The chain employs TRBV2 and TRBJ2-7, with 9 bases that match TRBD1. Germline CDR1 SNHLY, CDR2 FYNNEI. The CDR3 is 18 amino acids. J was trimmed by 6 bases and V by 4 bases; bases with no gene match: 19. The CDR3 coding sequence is TGTGCCAGCAGTGGGCGTGCGGGACAGGGAAGATCGGACCGCGAGCAGTACTTC. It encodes CASSGRAGQGRSDREQYF. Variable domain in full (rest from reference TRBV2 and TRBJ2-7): EPEVTQTPSHQVTQMGQEVILRCVPISNHLYFYWYRQILGQKVEFLVSFYNNEISEKSEIFDDQFSVERPDGSNFTLKIRSTKLEDSAMYFCASSGRAGQGRSDREQYFGPGTRLTVT.

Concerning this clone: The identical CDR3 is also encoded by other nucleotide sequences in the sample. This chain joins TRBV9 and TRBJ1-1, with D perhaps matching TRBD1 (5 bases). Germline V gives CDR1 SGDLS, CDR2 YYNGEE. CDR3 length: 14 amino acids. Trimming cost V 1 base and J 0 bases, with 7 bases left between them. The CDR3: CASSVQGMNTEAFF. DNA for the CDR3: TGTGCCAGCAGCGTACAGGGTATGAACACTGAAGCTTTCTTT.

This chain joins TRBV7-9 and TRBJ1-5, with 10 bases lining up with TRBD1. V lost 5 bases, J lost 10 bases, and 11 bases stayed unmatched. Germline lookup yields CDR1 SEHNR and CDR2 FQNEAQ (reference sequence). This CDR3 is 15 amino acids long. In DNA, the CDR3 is TGTGCCAGCAGCCCTGGGACAGGGGCAGTGTCCCCCCAGCATTTT. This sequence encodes CASSPGTGAVSPQHF.

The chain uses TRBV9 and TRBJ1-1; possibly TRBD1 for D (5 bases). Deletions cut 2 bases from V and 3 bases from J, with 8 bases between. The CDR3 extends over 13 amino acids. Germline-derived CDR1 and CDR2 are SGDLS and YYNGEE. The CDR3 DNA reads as TGTGCCAGCAGCGTCGCCAGGGACACTGAAGCTTTCTTT. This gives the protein CASSVARDTEAFF.

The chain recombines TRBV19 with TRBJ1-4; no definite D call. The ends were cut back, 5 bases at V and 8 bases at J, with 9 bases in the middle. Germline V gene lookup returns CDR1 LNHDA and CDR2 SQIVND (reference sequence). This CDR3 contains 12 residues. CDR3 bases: TGTGCCAGTAGTGCATCGATGGAAAAACTGTTTTTT. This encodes CASSASMEKLFF.

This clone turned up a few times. The CDR3 protein is CASSQEGTGVNSPLHF. DNA of the CDR3: TGTGCCAGCAGCCAAGAAGGGACAGGGGTGAATTCACCCCTCCACTTT. The V call is TRBV4-2, the J call TRBJ1-6, with 10 bases that match TRBD1. The CDR3 covers 16 residues. Germline V gives CDR1 LGHNA, CDR2 YNFKEQ. The V gene end was trimmed by 0 bases and the J gene end by 7 bases; junction bases not matched to a gene: 3.

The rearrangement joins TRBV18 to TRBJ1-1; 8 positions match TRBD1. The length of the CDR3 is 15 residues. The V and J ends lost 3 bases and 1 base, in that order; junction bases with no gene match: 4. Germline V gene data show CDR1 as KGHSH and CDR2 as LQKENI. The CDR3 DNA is TGTGCCAGCTCACCGGGGACAGGAGGGAACACTGAAGCTTTCTTT. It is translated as CASSPGTGGNTEAFF.

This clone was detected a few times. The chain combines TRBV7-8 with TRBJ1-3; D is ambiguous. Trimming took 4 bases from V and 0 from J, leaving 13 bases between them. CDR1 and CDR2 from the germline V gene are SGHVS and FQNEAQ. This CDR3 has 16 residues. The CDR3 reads CASSSGLQRSGNTIYF. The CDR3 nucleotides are TGTGCCAGCAGCTCGGGGTTACAGCGCTCTGGAAACACCATATATTTT. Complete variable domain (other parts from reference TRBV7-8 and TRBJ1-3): GAGVSQSPRYKVAKRGQDVALRCDPISGHVSLFWYQQALGQGPEFLTYFQNEAQLDKSGLPSDRFFAERPEGSVSTLKIQRTQQEDSAVYLCASSSGLQRSGNTIYFGEGSWLTVV.

The CDR3 nucleotides are TGTGCCAGCAGACCCTCGAGTGGAACAGGGGCTGGAAACACCATATATTTT. Translated: CASRPSSGTGAGNTIYF. The rearrangement links TRBV7-6 to TRBJ1-3, with 7 bases lining up with TRBD1. J lost 2 bases, V lost 6 bases, and 13 bases had no gene match. Germline loops: CDR1 SGHVS, CDR2 FNYEAQ. The CDR3 spans 17 residues.

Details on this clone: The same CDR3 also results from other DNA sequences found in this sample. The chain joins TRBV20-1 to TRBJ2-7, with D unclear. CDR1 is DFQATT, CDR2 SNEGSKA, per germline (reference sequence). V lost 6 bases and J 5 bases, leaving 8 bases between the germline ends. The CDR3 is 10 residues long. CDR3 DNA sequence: TGCAGTGCCAGCGACCACGAGCAGTACTTC. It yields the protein CSASDHEQYF.

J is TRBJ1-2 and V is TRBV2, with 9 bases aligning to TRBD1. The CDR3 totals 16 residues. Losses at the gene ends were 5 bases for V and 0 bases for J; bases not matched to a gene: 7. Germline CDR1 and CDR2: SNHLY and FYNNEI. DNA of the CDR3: TGTGCCAGCAGTTGGGACAGGGTTCCTCCTAACTATGGCTACACCTTC. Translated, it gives CASSWDRVPPNYGYTF. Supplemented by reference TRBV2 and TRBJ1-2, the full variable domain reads EPEVTQTPSHQVTQMGQEVILRCVPISNHLYFYWYRQILGQKVEFLVSFYNNEISEKSEIFDDQFSVERPDGSNFTLKIRSTKLEDSAMYFCASSWDRVPPNYGYTFGSGTRLTVV.

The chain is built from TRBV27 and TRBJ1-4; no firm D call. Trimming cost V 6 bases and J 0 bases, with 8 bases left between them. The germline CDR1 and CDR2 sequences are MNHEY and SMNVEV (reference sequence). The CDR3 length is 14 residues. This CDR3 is CASRVRATNEKLFF. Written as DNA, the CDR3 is TGTGCCAGCAGGGTCCGGGCAACTAATGAAAAACTGTTTTTT.

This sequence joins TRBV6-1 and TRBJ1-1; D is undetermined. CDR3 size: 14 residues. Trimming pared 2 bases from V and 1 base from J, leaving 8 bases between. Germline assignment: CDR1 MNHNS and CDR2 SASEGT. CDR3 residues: CASSENLGNTEAFF. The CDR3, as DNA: TGTGCCAGCAGTGAAAATTTGGGGAACACTGAAGCTTTCTTT.